The present T cell receptor (beta chain) was sequenced within a study of blood T cell repertoires in COVID-19. Study information: Sites across the United States, Italy and Spain contributed samples from acute and convalescent COVID-19. PBMCs, B-cell-depleted T cells, or T cells provided the cDNA or gDNA that made up the material.

Study processing details: Nucleated cell number was recorded as an estimate derived from reference gene primer amplification. Profiling relied on immunoSEQ multiplex PCR, and the TCRdb table lists in-frame clones only, not all of them. From that table come the V and J calls and clone size; the DNA was used to work out D and trimming. The table records about 150,000 clones, roughly nine tenths of them present only once. The CDR3 runs 15 residues. J lost 6 bases, V lost 4 bases, and 9 bases had no gene match. CDR1 and CDR2 from the germline V gene are SEHNR and FQNEAQ (reference sequence). This receptor was taken from a human donor in a cohort sampled during active COVID-19. The chain is built from TRBV7-9 and TRBJ2-1; TRBD2 matches 7 bases. The sequenced sample consisted of peripheral blood. CDR3 in DNA: TGTGCCAGCAGCTCGGGAGGAGGGCTCCTCAATGAGCAGTTCTTC. Its protein product is CASSSGGGLLNEQFF.